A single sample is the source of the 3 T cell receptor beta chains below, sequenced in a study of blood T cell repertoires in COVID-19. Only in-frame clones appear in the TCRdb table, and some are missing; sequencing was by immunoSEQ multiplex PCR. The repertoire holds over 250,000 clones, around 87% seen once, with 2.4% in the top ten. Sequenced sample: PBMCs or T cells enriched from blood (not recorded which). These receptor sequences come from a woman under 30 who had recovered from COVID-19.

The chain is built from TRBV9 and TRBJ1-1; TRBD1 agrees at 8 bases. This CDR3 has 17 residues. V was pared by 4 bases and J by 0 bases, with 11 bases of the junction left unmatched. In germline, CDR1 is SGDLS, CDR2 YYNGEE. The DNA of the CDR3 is TGTGCCAGCAGCTACGGGACAGGCCCCCCCATGAACACTGAAGCTTTCTTT. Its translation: CASSYGTGPPMNTEAFF.

The CDR3 DNA follows: TGTGCCAGCAGCCCGGGGGACCCAGGGAATGAGCAGTTCTTC. Translated, it gives CASSPGDPGNEQFF. The chain employs TRBV5-8 and TRBJ2-1; the D gene is possibly TRBD2 (6 bases). Germline assignment: CDR1 SGHTS and CDR2 YDEGEE. CDR3 length equals 14 residues. Between the trimmed V and J ends, which lost 4 bases and 7 bases, there was a span of 15 bases.

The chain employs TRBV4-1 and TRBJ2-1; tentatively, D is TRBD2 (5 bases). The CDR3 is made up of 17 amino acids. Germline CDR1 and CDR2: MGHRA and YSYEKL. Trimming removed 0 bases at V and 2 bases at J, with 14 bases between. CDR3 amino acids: CASSQEIGLAAYNEQFF. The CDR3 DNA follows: TGCGCCAGCAGCCAAGAAATCGGGCTAGCAGCCTACAATGAGCAGTTCTTC.